These 29 T cell receptor beta chains were sequenced from one sample in a study of blood T cell repertoires in COVID-19. The data were produced by immunoSEQ multiplex PCR, yet TCRdb's version contains in-frame clones alone and is incomplete. The table has 130,000 to 150,000 clones, around 84% seen once. Material: peripheral blood. These receptors were taken from a human donor in a cohort sampled during active COVID-19.

The chain links TRBV5-6 to TRBJ1-2; D may be TRBD1 (6 bases). Between the trimmed V and J ends, which lost 4 bases and 8 bases, there was a span of 24 bases. The CDR3 is made up of 16 amino acids. Germline V lookup: CDR1 SGHDT, CDR2 YYEEEE. Here the CDR3 DNA reads TGTGCCAGCAGCAGAGTGGACAGTCGCCAGCTTGGGGGCTACACCTTC. Amino acids: CASSRVDSRQLGGYTF. The whole variable domain, filled in from reference TRBV5-6 and TRBJ1-2, reads DAGVTQSPTHLIKTRGQQVTLRCSPKSGHDTVSWYQQALGQGPQFIFQYYEEEERQRGNFPDRFSGHQFPNYSSELNVNALLLGDSALYLCASSRVDSRQLGGYTFGSGTRLTVV.

The chain employs TRBV6-1 and TRBJ2-3, with unresolved D. The germline V and J ends were trimmed by 3 bases and 2 bases, with 12 bases remaining between them. Germline V gene sequence: CDR1 MNHNS, CDR2 SASEGT. This CDR3 is 15 amino acids long. DNA of the CDR3: TGTGCCAGCAGTGATCAGACTGGATTCACAGATACGCAGTATTTT. Translation: CASSDQTGFTDTQYF.

This clone was recorded once. The CDR3 sequence: CASSTRTDPYEQYF. As DNA, the CDR3 is TGTGCCAGCAGTACCAGGACAGATCCCTACGAGCAGTACTTC. The chain links TRBV28 to TRBJ2-7, with a weak D call TRBD1 (6 bases). V lost 5 bases, J lost 2 bases, and 13 bases lay in between. The germline V gene has CDR1 MDHEN and CDR2 SYDVKM. The CDR3 contains 14 residues. The full variable domain, in which reference TRBV28 and TRBJ2-7 provide the parts outside the CDR3, is DVKVTQSSRYLVKRTGEKVFLECVQDMDHENMFWYRQDPGLGLRLIYFSYDVKMKEKGDIPEGYSVSREKKERFSLILESASTNQTSMYLCASSTRTDPYEQYFGPGTRLTVT.

The genes are TRBV6-5 and TRBJ1-1; TRBD1 agrees at 7 bases. Per the germline V gene, CDR1 is MNHEY and CDR2 is SVGAGI. V lost 10 bases, J lost 11 bases, and 10 bases stayed unmatched. The CDR3 consists of 11 residues. CDR3 bases: TGTGCCACCACCGGGACAGAAGGGGCTTTCTTT. Translated: CATTGTEGAFF.

This rearrangement joins TRBV29-1 to TRBJ2-2; no reliable D call. The germline V gene has CDR1 SQVTM and CDR2 ANQGSEA. Deletions cut 4 bases from V and 2 bases from J, with 8 bases between. The CDR3 has 13 amino acids. CDR3 nucleotide sequence: TGCAGCGTTGGAAGACTTAACACCGGGGAGCTGTTTTTT. Protein: CSVGRLNTGELFF.

V and J are TRBV28 and TRBJ2-5; 7 bases fit TRBD2. Germline V gives CDR1 MDHEN, CDR2 SYDVKM. V shed 6 bases, J shed 3 bases, and the junction held 7 bases outside the gene matches. The CDR3 contains 14 residues. CDR3 region: CASSGREGEETQYF. CDR3 sequence (DNA): TGTGCCAGCAGCGGCAGGGAGGGTGAAGAGACCCAGTACTTC.

The count of this clone is one. V usage is TRBV15 and J usage is TRBJ1-5; D call uncertain. The germline V gene has CDR1 LNHNV and CDR2 YYDKDF (reference sequence). This CDR3 has 12 amino acids. Deletions cut 3 bases from V and 7 bases from J, with 7 bases between. The CDR3 protein is CATSRAKQPQHF. The CDR3 DNA sequence: TGTGCCACCAGCAGGGCCAAGCAGCCCCAGCATTTT.

The V and J genes are TRBV28 and TRBJ2-6; D may be TRBD1 (5 bases). The CDR3 is 15 amino acids. The germline V gene has CDR1 MDHEN and CDR2 SYDVKM. Trimming removed 6 bases from V and 2 bases from J, with 11 bases in between. Here the CDR3 reads CASRPWTTGANVLTF. CDR3 DNA: TGTGCCAGCAGGCCGTGGACAACTGGGGCCAACGTCCTGACTTTC.

The V call is TRBV18, the J call TRBJ2-5, with D possibly being TRBD1 (5 bases). Deletions cut 2 bases from V and 5 bases from J, with 6 bases between. The length of the CDR3 is 12 residues. The germline V gene has CDR1 KGHSH and CDR2 LQKENI. The CDR3 loop reads CASSPGAETQYF. CDR3 DNA sequence: TGTGCCAGCTCACCAGGGGCGGAGACCCAGTACTTC. The complete variable domain, with remaining parts taken from reference TRBV18 and TRBJ2-5, reads NAGVMQNPRHLVRRRGQEARLRCSPMKGHSHVYWYRQLPEEGLKFMVYLQKENIIDESGMPKERFSAEFPKEGPSILRIQQVVRGDSAAYFCASSPGAETQYFGPGTRLLVL.

The gene calls are TRBV10-2 and TRBJ2-3; TRBD2 matches 8 bases. The CDR3 sequence is 15 residues long. Germline V gene sequence: CDR1 WSHSY, CDR2 SAAADI. V lost 2 bases, J lost 2 bases, and 3 bases stayed unmatched. CDR3 in amino acids: CASSEERGPTDTQYF. The DNA of the CDR3 is TGCGCCAGCAGTGAGGAGCGGGGGCCCACAGATACGCAGTATTTT.

The sample holds a few counts of this clone. This sequence joins TRBV9 and TRBJ1-5; D is perhaps TRBD1 (6 bases). Per the germline V gene, CDR1 is SGDLS and CDR2 is YYNGEE. V was pared by 4 bases and J by 3 bases, with 14 bases between. The CDR3 runs to 15 residues. The CDR3 is CASSPSAGDNQPQHF. Here the CDR3 DNA reads TGTGCCAGCAGCCCCTCGGCAGGGGACAATCAGCCCCAGCATTTT.

For the CDR3, the DNA is TGTGCCAGCAAATACAGGAGGAACACTGAAGCTTTCTTT. Protein sequence: CASKYRRNTEAFF. The gene calls are TRBV2 and TRBJ1-1; D may be TRBD1 (5 bases). Between the trimmed V and J ends, which lost 7 bases and 1 base, there was a span of 10 bases. The CDR3 loop spans 13 amino acids. CDR1 and CDR2 (germline): SNHLY, FYNNEI. Together with reference TRBV2 and TRBJ1-1, the CDR3 gives the full variable domain: EPEVTQTPSHQVTQMGQEVILRCVPISNHLYFYWYRQILGQKVEFLVSFYNNEISEKSEIFDDQFSVERPDGSNFTLKIRSTKLEDSAMYFCASKYRRNTEAFFGQGTRLTVV.

The genes are TRBV25-1 and TRBJ1-6; D is uncertain. CDR1 MGHDK and CDR2 SYGVNS come from the germline V gene. The CDR3 extends over 15 amino acids. Trimming took off 3 bases at V and 7 bases at J, with 13 bases between the two ends. The chain's CDR3 is CASSDSHRGNSPLHF. DNA for the CDR3: TGTGCCAGCAGTGATTCCCACCGAGGGAATTCACCCCTCCACTTT. Variable domain in full (rest from reference TRBV25-1 and TRBJ1-6): EADIYQTPRYLVIGTGKKITLECSQTMGHDKMYWYQQDPGMELHLIHYSYGVNSTEKGDLSSESTVSRIRTEHFPLTLESARPSHTSQYLCASSDSHRGNSPLHFGNGTRLTVT.

This clone was detected a few times. The chain employs TRBV2 and TRBJ2-2, with D perhaps TRBD2 (6 bases). CDR3 length: 14 residues. Trimming removed 8 bases at V and 5 bases at J, with 15 bases between. Per the germline V gene, CDR1 is SNHLY and CDR2 is FYNNEI. CDR3 sequence: CASAAGTPTGELFF. CDR3 sequence (DNA): TGTGCCAGCGCAGCCGGGACTCCTACCGGGGAGCTGTTTTTT.

This clone showed up just once. This chain connects TRBV7-6 to TRBJ1-5; 7 bases match TRBD1. The CDR3 is made up of 15 amino acids. Germline V lookup: CDR1 SGHVS, CDR2 FNYEAQ. J was trimmed by 6 bases and V by 1 base; bases with no gene match: 6. The CDR3 coding sequence is TGTGCCAGCAGCTTAGTGGCAGGGGGAAGTCAGCCCCAGCATTTT. Translating gives CASSLVAGGSQPQHF.

The V and J genes are TRBV6-1 and TRBJ2-1; 9 bases align to TRBD1. Germline V gene data show CDR1 as MNHNS and CDR2 as SASEGT. This CDR3 comprises 17 residues. Trimming removed 1 base from V and 2 bases from J; junction bases left unmatched: 6. The CDR3 coding sequence is TGTGCCAGCAGTGAAGAAGGAAACAGGGGGCCCTACAATGAGCAGTTCTTC. Translated, it gives CASSEEGNRGPYNEQFF.

This chain joins TRBV14 and TRBJ2-2; D unresolved. Trimming removed 1 base at V and 5 bases at J, with 17 bases between. CDR1 is SGHDN and CDR2 is FVKESK in the germline V gene. This CDR3 region has 17 residues. As DNA, the CDR3 is TGTGCCAGCAGCCAAGGGAAGTCAGGTGTTCGGACCGGGGAGCTGTTTTTT. This gives the protein CASSQGKSGVRTGELFF.

The chain employs TRBV4-2 and TRBJ2-2; 9 nucleotides agree with TRBD1. V was pared by 4 bases and J by 3 bases, with 3 bases of the junction left unmatched. The germline gives CDR1 LGHNA, CDR2 YNFKEQ. The CDR3 runs 15 residues. The CDR3, as DNA: TGTGCCAGCAGCCCGGACAGGGGTGACACCGGGGAGCTGTTTTTT. Translating it yields CASSPDRGDTGELFF.

This CDR3 is CASSLAYRGGYTF. The CDR3, as DNA: TGTGCCAGCAGCTTGGCCTACAGGGGAGGCTACACCTTC. The V call is TRBV12-3 or TRBV12-4, the J call TRBJ1-2; 7 bases are shared with TRBD1. The trim removed 6 bases at V and 8 bases at J, leaving 9 bases unmatched. The CDR3 length is 13 residues.

The genes are TRBV5-1 and TRBJ2-1; 8 bases align to TRBD1. This CDR3 contains 14 residues. V gave up 0 bases and J gave up 7 bases; unmatched junction bases: 3. CDR1 SGHRS and CDR2 YFSETQ come from the germline V gene. CDR3: CASSLGQGLNEQFF. CDR3 in DNA: TGCGCCAGCAGCTTGGGACAGGGGCTGAATGAGCAGTTCTTC.

The CDR3 DNA is TGTGCCAGCAGTTACTCTACGGGGGGGGTCGAAGGGCCCCAGCATTTT. Residues: CASSYSTGGVEGPQHF. The chain carries TRBV6-2 or TRBV6-3 and TRBJ1-5, with a possible D match to TRBD1 (5 bases). With 0 bases removed from V and 9 bases from J, the gap between germline ends came to 18 bases. The CDR3 is 16 amino acids. CDR1 and CDR2 from the germline V gene are MNHEY and SVGEGT.

The gene calls are TRBV7-2 and TRBJ1-1; TRBD1 agrees at 7 bases. Trimming removed 1 base from V and 7 bases from J; junction bases left unmatched: 0. The CDR3 runs to 12 residues. In germline, CDR1 is SGHTA, CDR2 FQGNSA. The CDR3: CASSLDRGEAFF. The CDR3 coding sequence is TGTGCCAGCAGCTTAGACAGGGGTGAAGCTTTCTTT.

As regards this clone: The conserved phenylalanine or tryptophan is not found at the CDR3 terminus, so this likely reflects a read error. The DNA is left out, because the CDR3 cannot be placed on it with certainty; the CDR3 is given as TCRdb lists it. V is TRBV19 and J is TRBJ1-1; the tabulated D call, TRBD1, remains unverified against the DNA. 12 amino acids form the CDR3, both terminal residues included. Germline V gene sequence: CDR1 LNHDA, CDR2 SQIVND (reference sequence). The CDR3 region is CASTGVFRDRVL.

In its sample, this clone was seen a few times. The CDR3 DNA reads as TGTGCCAGCAGTTCCGGACAGGGGTCACTAGGCTACACCTTC. The encoded protein is CASSSGQGSLGYTF. The genes are TRBV3-1 (or the pseudogene TRBV3-2) and TRBJ1-2; 9 bases are a match to TRBD1. With V trimmed by 6 bases and J by 8 bases, 10 bases remained unmatched. CDR1 and CDR2 from the germline V gene are LGHDT and YNNKEL (reference sequence). The CDR3 runs 14 residues.

Here the CDR3 DNA reads TGTGCCAGCAGCCTAGGTAGCGCAGGCCCGAACGAGCAGTACTTC. Protein: CASSLGSAGPNEQYF. This sequence joins TRBV3-1 (or the pseudogene TRBV3-2) and TRBJ2-7; D perhaps matches TRBD2 (5 bases). This CDR3 is built from 15 residues. Trimming took 4 bases from V and 5 from J, leaving 18 bases between them. CDR1 and CDR2 (germline): LGHDT, YNNKEL (reference sequence).

The table lists this clone with a count of one. The rearrangement joins TRBV4-2 to TRBJ2-6, with D possibly TRBD2 on 5 matching bases. The CDR3 extends over 15 amino acids. The V end was cut by 4 bases, the J end by 0 bases, with 7 bases between. Germline values: CDR1 LGHNA, CDR2 YNFKEQ. The CDR3: CASSPGGSGANVLTF. The CDR3 nucleotides are TGTGCCAGCAGCCCTGGAGGCTCTGGGGCCAACGTCCTGACTTTC.

This chain joins TRBV7-2 and TRBJ1-2; D possibly corresponds to TRBD1 (6 bases). The CDR3 loop spans 14 amino acids. Germline V CDR1 and CDR2: SGHTA, FQGNSA. Trimming took off 4 bases at V and 8 bases at J, with 17 bases between the two ends. Here the CDR3 reads CASSSNPGGGGYTF. In DNA form, the CDR3 reads TGTGCCAGCAGCTCAAACCCCGGTGGGGGCGGCTACACCTTC.

This chain connects TRBV19 to TRBJ1-2; D call uncertain. CDR1 LNHDA and CDR2 SQIVND come from the germline V gene (reference sequence). The CDR3 covers 16 residues. Trimming took 3 bases from V and 0 from J, leaving 14 bases between them. The CDR3 is CASSMGPGRTNYGYTF. The CDR3 region has the DNA TGTGCCAGTAGTATGGGCCCCGGCAGGACTAACTATGGCTACACCTTC.

The J gene is TRBJ2-2, the V gene TRBV7-9, with a weak D call TRBD2 (5 bases). The V end was cut by 5 bases, the J end by 4 bases, with 11 bases between. The CDR3 sequence is 14 residues long. Germline values: CDR1 SEHNR, CDR2 FQNEAQ (reference sequence). DNA for the CDR3: TGTGCCAGCAGCCCGGAGGTGGTCACCGGGGAGCTGTTTTTT. Protein sequence: CASSPEVVTGELFF.